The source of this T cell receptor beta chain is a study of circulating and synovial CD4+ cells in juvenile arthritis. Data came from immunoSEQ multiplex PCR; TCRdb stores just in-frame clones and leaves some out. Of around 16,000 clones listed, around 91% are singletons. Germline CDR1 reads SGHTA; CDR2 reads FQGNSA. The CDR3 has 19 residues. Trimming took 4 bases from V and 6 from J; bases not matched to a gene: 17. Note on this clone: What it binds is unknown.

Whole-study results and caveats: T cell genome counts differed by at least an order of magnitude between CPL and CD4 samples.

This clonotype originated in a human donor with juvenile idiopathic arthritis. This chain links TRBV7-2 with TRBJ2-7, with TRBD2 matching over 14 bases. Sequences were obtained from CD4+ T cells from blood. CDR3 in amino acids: CASSSAGTSGRIKGFEQYF. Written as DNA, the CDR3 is TGTGCCAGCAGCTCCGCGGGGACTAGCGGGAGAATAAAAGGTTTCGAGCAGTACTTC. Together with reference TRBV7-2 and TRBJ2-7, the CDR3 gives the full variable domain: GAGVSQSPSNKVTEKGKDVELRCDPISGHTALYWYRQSLGQGLEFLIYFQGNSAPDKSGLPSDRFSAERTGGSVSTLTIQRTQQEDSAVYLCASSSAGTSGRIKGFEQYFGPGTRLTVT.